This passage covers 20 T cell receptor beta chains from one sample sequenced in a study of T-cell memory formation after mild COVID-19. TCRdb independently ran MiXCR on the 5' RACE reads; one entry per CDR3 protein. The sample records about 420,000 distinct CDR3 sequences, about a quarter being singletons. The sample taken for sequencing was PBMCs or a T cell subset sorted from them (not recorded which). The receptors stem from an adult woman who had mild COVID-19 (a few samples of this study predate the infection). Cell type and time point are not known.

V and J are TRBV6-1 and TRBJ1-2; no definite D call. There are 14 residues in the CDR3. The germline V gene has CDR1 MNHNS and CDR2 SASEGT. V dropped 2 bases and J dropped 4 bases, with 11 bases sitting between them. CDR3 in DNA: TGTGCCAGCAGTGAAAATACACCCGTCTATGGCTACACCTTC. Its protein is CASSENTPVYGYTF.

This clonotype was detected only a few times. The J gene is TRBJ2-7, the V gene TRBV5-1, with D perhaps TRBD1 (5 bases). Germline CDR1 is SGHRS and CDR2 is YFSETQ. V shed 3 bases and J shed 6 bases, with 16 bases lying between them. The CDR3 runs to 14 residues. The CDR3 DNA reads as TGCGCCAGCAGCTCAGAAGGGGCCCCCCGCGAGCAGTACTTC. Protein sequence: CASSSEGAPREQYF.

This clonotype was detected ten times or more. The chain combines TRBV5-1 with TRBJ2-1; D is uncertain. This CDR3 region has 17 residues. Germline V CDR1 and CDR2: SGHRS, YFSETQ. Trimming left V 3 bases short and J 4 bases short, with 20 bases between. CDR3 amino acids: CASSSPPTSAGYNEQFF. The CDR3 region has the DNA TGCGCCAGCAGCTCACCCCCAACTTCCGCCGGGTACAATGAGCAGTTCTTC.

This clonotype was counted only a few times. The rearrangement joins TRBV5-6 to TRBJ2-1; the match to TRBD2 covers 13 bases. This CDR3 is 17 amino acids long. With V trimmed by 4 bases and J by 3 bases, 7 bases remained unmatched. CDR1 is SGHDT, CDR2 YYEEEE, per germline. The CDR3 loop is CASSSTGLAGNYNEQFF. As DNA, the CDR3 is TGTGCCAGCAGCAGCACGGGACTAGCGGGGAACTACAATGAGCAGTTCTTC.

DNA for the CDR3: TGTGCCATCAGTGGGGGCGCGAACACAGATACGCAGTATTTT. It translates to CAISGGANTDTQYF. The rearrangement joins TRBV10-3 to TRBJ2-3, with D perhaps matching TRBD1 (5 bases). V lost 4 bases and J 2 bases, leaving 10 bases between the germline ends. Germline loops: CDR1 ENHRY, CDR2 SYGVKD. The CDR3 is 14 amino acids.

This clonotype was seen a few times. V usage is TRBV5-1 and J usage is TRBJ1-1; tentative D call: TRBD1 (5 bases). V lost 0 bases to trimming and J lost 3 bases, with 15 bases between them. This CDR3 comprises 16 residues. From germline, CDR1 is SGHRS and CDR2 YFSETQ. DNA for the CDR3: TGCGCCAGCAGCTTGGGACAGCCCTTGGGGTACACTGAAGCTTTCTTT. Its protein product is CASSLGQPLGYTEAFF.

This sequence joins TRBV7-3 and TRBJ2-5; TRBD2 aligns across 8 bases. The V gene's germline CDR1 is SGHTA and CDR2 FQGTGA. The CDR3 extends over 15 amino acids. The trim removed 5 bases at V and 5 bases at J, leaving 10 bases unmatched. CDR3 nucleotides: TGTGCCAGCAGCCCTTCGGGGGGGGCGGACGAGACCCAGTACTTC. As protein: CASSPSGGADETQYF.

The CDR3 sequence is CASEVGLRTGELFF. As DNA, the CDR3 is TGTGCCAGCGAGGTGGGTCTGCGAACCGGGGAGCTGTTTTTT. The V and J genes are TRBV2 and TRBJ2-2; the D is unclear. The CDR3 length is 14 residues. The germline gives CDR1 SNHLY, CDR2 FYNNEI. The V and J ends lost 8 bases and 5 bases respectively, with 15 bases between them.

Only a few counts were recorded for this clonotype. The CDR3 DNA reads as TGTGCCAGCAGCTTATTGTCCCAGCTAGACAATGAGCAGTTCTTC. Its protein product is CASSLLSQLDNEQFF. The chain uses TRBV7-2 and TRBJ2-1; no reliable D call. V was pared by 2 bases and J by 5 bases, with 13 bases between. Germline CDR1 SGHTA, CDR2 FQGNSA. This CDR3 has 15 residues.

This clonotype was found a few times. The chain couples TRBV27 to TRBJ1-1, with 9 nucleotides matching TRBD1. This CDR3 region has 14 residues. The germline V gene has CDR1 MNHEY and CDR2 SMNVEV (reference sequence). After removal of 6 bases from V and 3 bases from J, the junction contained 5 bases not matched to a gene. The CDR3: CASRPTGGYTEAFF. In nucleotides, the CDR3 is TGTGCCAGCAGGCCCACAGGGGGCTACACTGAAGCTTTCTTT.

The chain is built from TRBV29-1 and TRBJ2-3; D is undetermined. The CDR3 has 12 amino acids. Germline CDR1 and CDR2: SQVTM and ANQGSEA. V was trimmed by 7 bases and J by 11 bases, leaving 19 bases between them. The chain's CDR3 is CSATPSQIGQYF. The DNA of the CDR3 is TGCAGCGCCACCCCATCGCAGATCGGGCAGTATTTT.

V is TRBV5-6 and J is TRBJ2-2; perhaps D is TRBD1 or TRBD2 (5 bases each). CDR1 and CDR2 from the germline V gene are SGHDT and YYEEEE. The V and J ends lost 1 base and 2 bases respectively, with 9 bases between them. The CDR3 sequence is 15 residues long. The CDR3 DNA reads as TGTGCCAGCAGCTTGACGGGGCATAACACCGGGGAGCTGTTTTTT. Amino acid sequence: CASSLTGHNTGELFF. The entire variable domain, with the rest obtained from reference TRBV5-6 and TRBJ2-2, is as follows: DAGVTQSPTHLIKTRGQQVTLRCSPKSGHDTVSWYQQALGQGPQFIFQYYEEEERQRGNFPDRFSGHQFPNYSSELNVNALLLGDSALYLCASSLTGHNTGELFFGEGSRLTVL.

The CDR3 protein is CASTLGPGNTEAFF. In DNA form, the CDR3 reads TGTGCCAGCACCTTGGGGCCTGGGAACACTGAAGCTTTCTTT. This chain links TRBV7-9 with TRBJ1-1; D may be TRBD1 (5 bases). Deletions cut 7 bases from V and 1 base from J, with 13 bases between. CDR1 and CDR2 from the germline V gene are SEHNR and FQNEAQ (reference sequence). The CDR3 runs 14 residues.

This clonotype turned up a few times. The chain joins TRBV27 to TRBJ1-1; D is uncertain. V was shortened by 6 bases and J by 8 bases, with 13 bases between the two germline ends. CDR3 length: 12 residues. Germline values: CDR1 MNHEY, CDR2 SMNVEV (reference sequence). The CDR3 DNA follows: TGTGCCAGCAGCCCCGGTCAGCCAGAAGCTTTCTTT. It codes for CASSPGQPEAFF.

The chain employs TRBV7-9 and TRBJ1-1; 10 bases match TRBD1. Germline CDR1 and CDR2: SEHNR and FQNEAQ (reference sequence). The CDR3 runs 18 residues. V was clipped by 0 bases and J by 0 bases; unmatched bases: 7. CDR3 DNA sequence: TGTGCCAGCAGCTTAGCGCAGACAGGGGGCTTGATGAACACTGAAGCTTTCTTT. This gives the protein CASSLAQTGGLMNTEAFF. Supplemented by reference TRBV7-9 and TRBJ1-1, the full variable domain reads DTGVSQNPRHKITKRGQNVTFRCDPISEHNRLYWYRQTLGQGPEFLTYFQNEAQLEKSRLLSDRFSAERPKGSFSTLEIQRTEQGDSAMYLCASSLAQTGGLMNTEAFFGQGTRLTVV.

The chain has TRBV7-6 and TRBJ2-3, with 9 nucleotides matching TRBD2. The germline gives CDR1 SGHVS, CDR2 FNYEAQ. The CDR3 runs 16 residues. Germline trimming cut 4 bases from V and 1 base from J; bases unmatched to any gene: 6. CDR3 loop: CASSSIAGARTDTQYF. CDR3 sequence (DNA): TGTGCCAGCAGCTCCATAGCGGGAGCACGCACAGATACGCAGTATTTT.

This clonotype was observed a handful of times. V usage is TRBV6-6 and J usage is TRBJ1-6; perhaps TRBD1 as D (5 bases). The CDR3 contains 13 residues. Trimming cost V 6 bases and J 10 bases, with 13 bases left between them. Per germline, CDR1 MNHNY and CDR2 SVGAGI (reference sequence). As DNA, the CDR3 is TGTGCCAGCAGGACGGAGGCAGGGTCACCCCTCCACTTT. The encoded protein is CASRTEAGSPLHF.

In this sample, this clonotype turned up a few times. The J gene is TRBJ2-7, the V gene TRBV12-3 or TRBV12-4; no definite D call. The CDR3 consists of 13 residues. Trimming removed 2 bases from V and 2 bases from J, with 7 bases in between. CDR3 amino acids: CASSLFPAYEQYF. In nucleotides, the CDR3 is TGTGCCAGCAGTTTATTTCCGGCCTACGAGCAGTACTTC.

This clonotype was detected only a few times. The J gene is TRBJ2-3, the V gene TRBV7-9; the D gene is possibly TRBD2 (6 bases). Germline-derived CDR1 and CDR2 are SEHNR and FQNEAQ (reference sequence). The CDR3 length is 15 residues. The ends were cut back, 3 bases at V and 1 base at J, with 11 bases in the middle. This CDR3 reads CASSFLERGTDTQYF. The CDR3 DNA reads as TGTGCCAGCAGCTTTCTGGAGCGGGGCACAGATACGCAGTATTTT. Complete variable domain (other parts from reference TRBV7-9 and TRBJ2-3): DTGVSQNPRHKITKRGQNVTFRCDPISEHNRLYWYRQTLGQGPEFLTYFQNEAQLEKSRLLSDRFSAERPKGSFSTLEIQRTEQGDSAMYLCASSFLERGTDTQYFGPGTRLTVL.

The V and J genes are TRBV29-1 and TRBJ2-1, with D possibly called TRBD1 or TRBD2 (5 bases each). Trimming removed 1 base at V and 0 bases at J, with 10 bases between. This CDR3 contains 15 residues. Germline V gives CDR1 SQVTM, CDR2 ANQGSEA. For the CDR3, the DNA is TGCAGCGTTGAAGCGGGGCGGAGCTCCTACAATGAGCAGTTCTTC. It translates to CSVEAGRSSYNEQFF.